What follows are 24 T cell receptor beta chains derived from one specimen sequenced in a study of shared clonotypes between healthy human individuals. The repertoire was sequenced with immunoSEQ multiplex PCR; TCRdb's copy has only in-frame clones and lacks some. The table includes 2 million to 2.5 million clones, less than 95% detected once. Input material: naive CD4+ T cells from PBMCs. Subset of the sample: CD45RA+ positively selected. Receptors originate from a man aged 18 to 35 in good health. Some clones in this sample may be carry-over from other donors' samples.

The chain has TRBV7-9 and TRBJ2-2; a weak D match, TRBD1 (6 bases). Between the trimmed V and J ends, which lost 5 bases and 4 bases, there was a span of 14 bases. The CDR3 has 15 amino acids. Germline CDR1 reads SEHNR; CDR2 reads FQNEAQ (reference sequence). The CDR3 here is CASSEQGAITGELFF. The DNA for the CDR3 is TGTGCCAGCAGCGAACAGGGCGCCATCACCGGGGAGCTGTTTTTT.

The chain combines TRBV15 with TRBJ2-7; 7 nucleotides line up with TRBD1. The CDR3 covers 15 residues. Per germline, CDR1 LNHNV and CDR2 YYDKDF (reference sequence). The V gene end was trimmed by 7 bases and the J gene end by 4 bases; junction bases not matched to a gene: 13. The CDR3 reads CATKNPTSGGYEQYF. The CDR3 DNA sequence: TGTGCCACCAAAAACCCGACCTCAGGGGGATACGAGCAGTACTTC.

Written as DNA, the CDR3 is TGTGCCTGGAGTGGGCTAGGCAGTTATACGCAGTATTTT. It specifies CAWSGLGSYTQYF. The chain uses TRBV30 and TRBJ2-3; no reliable D call. Germline CDR1 and CDR2: GTSNPN and SVGIG (reference sequence). The germline V and J ends were trimmed by 1 base and 7 bases, with 12 bases remaining between them. The CDR3 has 13 amino acids.

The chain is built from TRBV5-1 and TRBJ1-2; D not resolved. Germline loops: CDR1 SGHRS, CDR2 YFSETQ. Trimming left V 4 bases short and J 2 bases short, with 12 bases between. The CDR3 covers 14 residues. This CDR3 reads CASSPSTVNYGYTF. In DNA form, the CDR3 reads TGCGCCAGCAGCCCGTCGACTGTGAACTATGGCTACACCTTC.

CDR3 sequence reads: CASSQLGFLGEGEETQYF. DNA of the CDR3: TGTGCCAGCAGCCAATTGGGCTTTTTAGGGGAGGGGGAAGAGACCCAGTACTTC. J is TRBJ2-5 and V is TRBV4-2, with TRBD2 as a possible D gene (7 bases). V was cut by 2 bases and J by 3 bases, with 22 bases left in between. CDR3 size: 18 residues. Germline values: CDR1 LGHNA, CDR2 YNFKEQ.

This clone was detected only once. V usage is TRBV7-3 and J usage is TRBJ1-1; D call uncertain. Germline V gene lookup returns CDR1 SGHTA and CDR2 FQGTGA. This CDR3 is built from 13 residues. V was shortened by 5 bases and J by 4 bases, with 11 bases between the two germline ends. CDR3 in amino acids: CASSTTTGTEAFF. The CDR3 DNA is TGTGCCAGCAGCACCACTACGGGCACTGAAGCTTTCTTT.

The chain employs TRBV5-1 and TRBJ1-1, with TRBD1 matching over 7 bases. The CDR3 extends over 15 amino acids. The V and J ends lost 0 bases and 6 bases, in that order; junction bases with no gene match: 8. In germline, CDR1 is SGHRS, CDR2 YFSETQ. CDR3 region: CASSLAGGRGPEAFF. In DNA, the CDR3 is TGCGCCAGCAGCTTGGCAGGGGGGAGAGGACCTGAAGCTTTCTTT.

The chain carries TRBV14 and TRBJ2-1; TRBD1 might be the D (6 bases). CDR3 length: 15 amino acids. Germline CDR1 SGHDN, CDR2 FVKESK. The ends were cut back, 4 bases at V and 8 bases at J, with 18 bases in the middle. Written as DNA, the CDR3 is TGTGCCAGCAGCCGGGGCCCAAACAGGGCCCATGAGCAGTTCTTC. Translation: CASSRGPNRAHEQFF.

The CDR3 loop reads CASSLLRGPQSNQPQHF. Written as DNA, the CDR3 is TGTGCCAGCAGCCTTCTCAGGGGCCCTCAGAGCAATCAGCCCCAGCATTTT. The gene calls are TRBV5-6 and TRBJ1-5; TRBD1 is a possible D gene (6 bases). V was clipped by 4 bases and J by 1 base, with 18 bases between them. CDR1 and CDR2 (germline): SGHDT, YYEEEE. The CDR3 totals 17 residues.

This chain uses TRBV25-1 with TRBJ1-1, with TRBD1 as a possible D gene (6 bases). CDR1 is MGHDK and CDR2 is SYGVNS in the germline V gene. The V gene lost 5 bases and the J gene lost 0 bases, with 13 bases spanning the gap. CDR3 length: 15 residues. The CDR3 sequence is CASSRPGTLNTEAFF. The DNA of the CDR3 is TGTGCCAGCAGTCGTCCCGGGACATTGAACACTGAAGCTTTCTTT.

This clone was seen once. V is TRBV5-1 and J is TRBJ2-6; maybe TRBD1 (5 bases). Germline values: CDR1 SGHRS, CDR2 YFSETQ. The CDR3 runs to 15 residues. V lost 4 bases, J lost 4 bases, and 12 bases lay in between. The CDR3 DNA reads TGCGCCAGCAGCACCACAGGTTCAGGGGCCAACGTCCTGACTTTC. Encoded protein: CASSTTGSGANVLTF.

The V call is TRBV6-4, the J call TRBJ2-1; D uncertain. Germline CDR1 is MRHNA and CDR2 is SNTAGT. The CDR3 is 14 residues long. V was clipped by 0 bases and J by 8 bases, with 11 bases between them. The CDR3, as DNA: TGTGCCAGCAGTGACTCGGCTACCGACGATGAGCAGTTCTTC. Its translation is CASSDSATDDEQFF.

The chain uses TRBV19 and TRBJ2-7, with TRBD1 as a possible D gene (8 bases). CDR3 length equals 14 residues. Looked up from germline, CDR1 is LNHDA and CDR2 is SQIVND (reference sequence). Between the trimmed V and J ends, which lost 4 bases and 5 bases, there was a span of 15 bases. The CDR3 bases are TGTGCCAGTAGTAGAACAGGGGGACTAAACGAGCAGTACTTC. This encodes CASSRTGGLNEQYF.

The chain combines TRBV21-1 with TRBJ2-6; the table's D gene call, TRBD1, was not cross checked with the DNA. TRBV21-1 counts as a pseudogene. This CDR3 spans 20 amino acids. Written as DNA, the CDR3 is TGTGCCAGCATGATGGTGAGAGGGACAGGGGAAGTCTCTGGGGCCAACGTCCTGACTTTC. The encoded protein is CASMMVRGTGEVSGANVLTF.

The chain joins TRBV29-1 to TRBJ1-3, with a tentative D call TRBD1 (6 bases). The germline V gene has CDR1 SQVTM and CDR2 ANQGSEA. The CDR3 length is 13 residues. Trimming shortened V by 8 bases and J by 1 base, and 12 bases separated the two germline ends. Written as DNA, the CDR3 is TGCAGCTATGCAGGGGCTTCTGGAAACACCATATATTTT. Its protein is CSYAGASGNTIYF.

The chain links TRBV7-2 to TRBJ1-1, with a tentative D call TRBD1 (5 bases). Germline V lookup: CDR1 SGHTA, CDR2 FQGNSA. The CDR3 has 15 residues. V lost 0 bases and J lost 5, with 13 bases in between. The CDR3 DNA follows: TGTGCCAGCAGCTTAGCGACCAGGGTGGGTACTGAAGCTTTCTTT. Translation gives CASSLATRVGTEAFF.

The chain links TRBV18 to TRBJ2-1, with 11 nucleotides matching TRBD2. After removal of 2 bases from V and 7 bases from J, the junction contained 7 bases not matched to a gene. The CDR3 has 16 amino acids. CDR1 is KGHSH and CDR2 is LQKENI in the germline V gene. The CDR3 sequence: CASSPTGSGRGNEQFF. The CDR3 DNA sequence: TGTGCCAGCTCACCAACGGGTAGCGGGAGGGGTAATGAGCAGTTCTTC.

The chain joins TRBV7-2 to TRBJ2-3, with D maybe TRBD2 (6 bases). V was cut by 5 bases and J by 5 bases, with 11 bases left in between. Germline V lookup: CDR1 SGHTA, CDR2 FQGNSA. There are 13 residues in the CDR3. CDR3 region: CASSGDFQDTQYF. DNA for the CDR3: TGTGCCAGCAGCGGGGACTTTCAAGATACGCAGTATTTT.

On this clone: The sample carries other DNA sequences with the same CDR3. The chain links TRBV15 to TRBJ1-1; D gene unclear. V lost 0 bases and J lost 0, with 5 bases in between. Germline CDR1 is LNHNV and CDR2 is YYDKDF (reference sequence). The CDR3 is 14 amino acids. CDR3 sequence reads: CATSRDRLNTEAFF. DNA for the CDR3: TGTGCCACCAGCAGAGACCGATTGAACACTGAAGCTTTCTTT.

This CDR3 reads CASSMEGTLSNQPQHF. The CDR3 bases are TGTGCCAGTAGTATGGAGGGAACGCTGAGCAATCAGCCCCAGCATTTT. The chain recombines TRBV19 with TRBJ1-5, with no clear D. Germline CDR1 and CDR2: LNHDA and SQIVND (reference sequence). V was pared by 3 bases and J by 1 base, with 13 bases between. This CDR3 contains 16 residues.

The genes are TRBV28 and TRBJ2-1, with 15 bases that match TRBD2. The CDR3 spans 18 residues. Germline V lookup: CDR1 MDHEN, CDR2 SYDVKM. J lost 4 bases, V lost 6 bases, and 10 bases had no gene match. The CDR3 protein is CASSTGTSGRIGYNEQFF. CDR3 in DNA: TGTGCCAGCAGCACCGGGACTAGCGGGAGGATTGGGTACAATGAGCAGTTCTTC.

The CDR3 protein is CASSLQRGTTYEQYF. CDR3 coding DNA: TGTGCCAGCAGTTTGCAGAGAGGAACCACCTACGAGCAGTACTTC. The chain couples TRBV27 to TRBJ2-7; the D is unclear. The CDR3 is 15 amino acids. Trimming stripped 3 bases from V and 2 bases from J, with 14 bases between. In germline, CDR1 is MNHEY, CDR2 SMNVEV (reference sequence).

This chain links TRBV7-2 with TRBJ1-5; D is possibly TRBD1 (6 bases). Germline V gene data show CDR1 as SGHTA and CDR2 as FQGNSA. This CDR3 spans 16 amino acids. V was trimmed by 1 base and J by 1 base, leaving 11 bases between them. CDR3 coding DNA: TGTGCCAGCAGCTTAGGGGGGGCGTTGAGCAATCAGCCCCAGCATTTT. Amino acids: CASSLGGALSNQPQHF.

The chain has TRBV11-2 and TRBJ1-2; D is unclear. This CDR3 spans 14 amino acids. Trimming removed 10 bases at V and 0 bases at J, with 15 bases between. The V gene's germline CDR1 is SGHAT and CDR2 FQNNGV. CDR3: CAIPKGTSNYGYTF. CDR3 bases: TGTGCCATCCCGAAAGGAACCTCTAACTATGGCTACACCTTC.